This T cell receptor beta chain derives from a study of T-cell memory formation after mild COVID-19. Findings of the study overall: There was a balanced CD4/CD8 profile in clones contracting day 15 to 85, and later expanders leaned CD4+. Pre-infection memory harbored some responding clones, suggesting cross-reactive memory joined.

One entry per CDR3 protein results from TCRdb running MiXCR on the 5' RACE reads. In the table there are 550,000 to 600,000 distinct CDR3 sequences, roughly 17% of which are singletons. Remarks on this clonotype: What it binds is unknown.

The source is an adult woman who had mild COVID-19 (a few samples of this study predate the infection). Cell type and time point are not known. Sequenced: PBMCs or a T cell subset sorted from them (not recorded which).

The CDR3 DNA follows: TGTGCCAGCTCAAGGGGCATTCAGTACTTC. This gives the protein CASSRGIQYF. The J gene is TRBJ2-4, the V gene TRBV18; tentative D call: TRBD1 (5 bases). Germline V gene lookup returns CDR1 KGHSH and CDR2 LQKENI. The CDR3 consists of 10 residues. With 5 bases removed from V and 9 bases from J, the gap between germline ends came to 5 bases.